Sequencing of this T cell receptor beta chain was carried out in a study of shared clonotypes between healthy human individuals. From germline, CDR1 is KGHSH and CDR2 LQKENI. This CDR3 comprises 13 residues. V dropped 5 bases and J dropped 4; count of bases not matched to a gene: 4. Using immunoSEQ multiplex PCR, the repertoire was profiled, and TCRdb retains in-frame clones only, with some absent. The sample holds about 2.4 million clones, approximately 92% seen once. The TCR comes from a man aged 18 to 30 in good health. Sequenced: naive CD4+ T cells sorted from blood. The subset is: CD45RA+ positively selected. The chain employs TRBV18 and TRBJ1-1; 7 bases are a match to TRBD1. The DNA for the CDR3 is TGTGCCAGCTCAAACACAGGGGCCACTGAAGCTTTCTTT. This sequence encodes CASSNTGATEAFF. The full variable domain, rest sourced from reference TRBV18 and TRBJ1-1, is NAGVMQNPRHLVRRRGQEARLRCSPMKGHSHVYWYRQLPEEGLKFMVYLQKENIIDESGMPKERFSAEFPKEGPSILRIQQVVRGDSAAYFCASSNTGATEAFFGQGTRLTVV.